A single sample gave rise to the 19 T cell receptor beta chains below, sequenced in a study of blood T cell repertoires in COVID-19. The method was immunoSEQ multiplex PCR; TCRdb's version includes in-frame clones alone and lacks a portion of them. The sample has roughly 97,000 clones, 80% to 90% seen once. The sequenced sample was peripheral blood. The receptor source for this set is a man between 50 and 59 years old with acute or convalescent COVID-19.

For this clone: A read error may account for a junction end that differs from germline. The gene calls are TRBV7-9 and TRBJ2-3; TRBD1 might be the D (6 bases). The germline gives CDR1 SEHNR, CDR2 FQNEAQ (reference sequence). This CDR3 comprises 15 residues. The CDR3 reads CASSLGGRDTLGGAF. The CDR3 DNA reads as TGTGCCAGCAGCTTAGGGGGCCGGGACACCCTAGGGGGTGCCTTT.

The V and J genes are TRBV28 and TRBJ1-5; a weak D match, TRBD1 (5 bases). V was pared by 6 bases and J by 3 bases, with 18 bases between. Germline CDR1 and CDR2: MDHEN and SYDVKM. The CDR3 consists of 16 residues. As DNA, the CDR3 is TGTGCCAGCAGATTCAGGGTTCCGAGTAACAATCAGCCCCAGCATTTT. This sequence encodes CASRFRVPSNNQPQHF.

This sequence joins TRBV5-1 and TRBJ2-3; the match to TRBD2 covers 7 bases. The germline gives CDR1 SGHRS, CDR2 YFSETQ. With V trimmed by 5 bases and J by 1 base, 1 base remained unmatched. CDR3 length: 13 residues. CDR3 region: CASSREGTDTQYF. The CDR3 DNA follows: TGCGCCAGCAGTCGGGAGGGCACAGATACGCAGTATTTT.

CDR3 sequence: CASSQELGRGNTEAFF. In DNA form, the CDR3 reads TGTGCCAGCAGCCAAGAATTGGGTCGGGGGAACACTGAAGCTTTCTTT. The chain has TRBV14 and TRBJ1-1, with D unresolved. From germline, CDR1 is SGHDN and CDR2 FVKESK. There are 16 residues in the CDR3. Trimming shortened V by 0 bases and J by 1 base, and 12 bases separated the two germline ends.

The rearrangement links TRBV7-9 to TRBJ2-3; no firm D call. The CDR3 is made up of 14 amino acids. The V gene lost 5 bases and the J gene lost 0 bases, with 9 bases spanning the gap. Germline CDR1 SEHNR, CDR2 FQNEAQ (reference sequence). CDR3 nucleotides: TGTGCCAGCAGCCCCAGTCTTAGCACAGATACGCAGTATTTT. This codes for CASSPSLSTDTQYF.

This clone was detected only once. The rearrangement uses TRBV30 and TRBJ2-1; 10 nucleotides agree with TRBD2. V lost 5 bases, J lost 2 bases, and 3 bases stayed unmatched. CDR1 is GTSNPN, CDR2 SVGIG, per germline (reference sequence). The CDR3 is 14 residues long. The CDR3 DNA reads as TGTGCCTGGGGGACTAGCGTCGCCTACAATGAGCAGTTCTTC. Its protein product is CAWGTSVAYNEQFF.

This sequence joins TRBV28 and TRBJ2-7; 8 bases agree with TRBD1. Germline lookup yields CDR1 MDHEN and CDR2 SYDVKM. This CDR3 spans 20 amino acids. V shed 2 bases, J shed 3 bases, and the junction held 21 bases outside the gene matches. CDR3 in amino acids: CASSLLGRTGFRSRDYEQYF. The CDR3 DNA reads TGTGCCAGCAGTTTACTGGGTCGGACAGGGTTTAGGAGCAGGGACTACGAGCAGTACTTC. The variable domain in full, with the rest retrieved from reference TRBV28 and TRBJ2-7, is DVKVTQSSRYLVKRTGEKVFLECVQDMDHENMFWYRQDPGLGLRLIYFSYDVKMKEKGDIPEGYSVSREKKERFSLILESASTNQTSMYLCASSLLGRTGFRSRDYEQYFGPGTRLTVT.

This clone was observed a single time. Other DNA sequences within the sample encode an identical CDR3. V gene TRBV6-5 combines with J gene TRBJ2-3, with D possibly TRBD2 on 5 matching bases. This CDR3 contains 14 residues. V lost 4 bases and J lost 4, with 12 bases in between. The germline V gene encodes CDR1 MNHEY and CDR2 SVGAGI. In nucleotides, the CDR3 is TGTGCCAGCAGTTCTCAATCCGGGGCAGATACGCAGTATTTT. As protein: CASSSQSGADTQYF.

The J gene is TRBJ2-1, the V gene TRBV3-1 (or the pseudogene TRBV3-2); 11 nucleotides agree with TRBD2. The J segment lost 6 bases and the V segment lost 4 bases, leaving 2 bases of the junction unmatched. CDR1 LGHDT and CDR2 YNNKEL come from the germline V gene (reference sequence). The CDR3 runs 14 residues. The CDR3 DNA sequence: TGTGCCAGCAGCCTTAGCGGGAGGGCCAATGAGCAGTTCTTC. The encoded protein is CASSLSGRANEQFF.

This clone was seen more than once but under ten times. V and J are TRBV6-5 and TRBJ2-7; a weak D match, TRBD1 (6 bases). Trimming stripped 0 bases from V and 4 bases from J, with 10 bases between. Germline CDR1 reads MNHEY; CDR2 reads SVGAGI. The CDR3 sequence is 14 residues long. This CDR3 is CASSYSPQGYEQYF. The CDR3 DNA reads as TGTGCCAGCAGTTACTCGCCGCAGGGGTACGAGCAGTACTTC.

The genes are TRBV28 and TRBJ1-6; no firm D call. Trimming removed 8 bases from V and 7 bases from J, with 12 bases in between. The CDR3 loop spans 13 amino acids. Germline CDR1 reads MDHEN; CDR2 reads SYDVKM. CDR3 DNA sequence: TGTGCCAGCGTTGAGGGAGGCAATTCACCCCTCCACTTT. This encodes CASVEGGNSPLHF.

This chain uses TRBV2 with TRBJ2-5; 10 positions match TRBD2. The CDR3 has 15 residues. V was pared by 4 bases and J by 2 bases, with 4 bases of the junction left unmatched. Germline CDR1 and CDR2: SNHLY and FYNNEI. CDR3 bases: TGTGCCAGCAGTGGTAGAGCGGGGGGGCAAGAGACCCAGTACTTC. Protein: CASSGRAGGQETQYF.

This sequence joins TRBV24-1 and TRBJ2-7; D possibly corresponds to TRBD1 (6 bases). Germline V CDR1 and CDR2: KGHDR, SFDVKD. V lost 1 base and J lost 6, with 9 bases in between. The CDR3 contains 13 residues. This CDR3 reads CATSDLQGREQYF. For the CDR3, the DNA is TGTGCCACCAGTGATTTACAGGGACGCGAGCAGTACTTC.

The genes are TRBV7-9 and TRBJ1-6; tentative D call: TRBD1 (5 bases). Germline V lookup: CDR1 SEHNR, CDR2 FQNEAQ (reference sequence). V was shortened by 0 bases and J by 10 bases, with 10 bases between the two germline ends. The CDR3 has 14 residues. The CDR3 protein is CASSLAQGISPLHF. The CDR3 DNA reads as TGTGCCAGCAGCTTAGCGCAGGGTATCTCACCCCTCCACTTT.

The table lists this clone with a few counts. This chain connects TRBV7-2 to TRBJ2-7, with D unresolved. Trimming left V 2 bases short and J 2 bases short, with 7 bases between. Germline V lookup: CDR1 SGHTA, CDR2 FQGNSA. This CDR3 spans 13 amino acids. This CDR3 is CASSLTLAYEQYF. The CDR3 coding sequence is TGTGCCAGCAGCTTAACCCTAGCCTACGAGCAGTACTTC. Filled out from reference TRBV7-2 and TRBJ2-7, the complete variable domain reads GAGVSQSPSNKVTEKGKDVELRCDPISGHTALYWYRQSLGQGLEFLIYFQGNSAPDKSGLPSDRFSAERTGGSVSTLTIQRTQQEDSAVYLCASSLTLAYEQYFGPGTRLTVT.

The chain has TRBV28 and TRBJ1-5; 7 bases match TRBD1. Trimming at V came to 3 bases and at J to 5 bases, leaving 4 bases not matched to a gene. The CDR3 length is 14 residues. The germline CDR1 and CDR2 sequences are MDHEN and SYDVKM. In DNA form, the CDR3 reads TGTGCCAGCAGTTTGGACAGGACCGATCAGCCCCAGCATTTT. Residues: CASSLDRTDQPQHF.

The rearrangement joins TRBV6-5 to TRBJ1-6, with 9 bases lining up with TRBD1. Germline CDR1 and CDR2: MNHEY and SVGAGI. The CDR3 is made up of 13 amino acids. With 6 bases clipped from V and 10 bases from J, the junction kept 4 bases outside the gene matches. Here the CDR3 DNA reads TGTGCCAGCAGGGACAGGGGAGGGTCACCCCTCCACTTT. This encodes CASRDRGGSPLHF.

The gene calls are TRBV5-8 and TRBJ2-2, with TRBD2 identical over 8 bases. Germline V CDR1 and CDR2: SGHTS, YDEGEE. V shed 5 bases, J shed 3 bases, and the junction held 6 bases outside the gene matches. CDR3 length: 15 amino acids. CDR3 residues: CASSSGTRHTGELFF. The CDR3 region has the DNA TGTGCCAGCAGTTCCGGGACTAGGCACACCGGGGAGCTGTTTTTT. Full variable domain (rest looked up from reference TRBV5-8 and TRBJ2-2): EAGVTQSPTHLIKTRGQQATLRCSPISGHTSVYWYQQALGLGLQFLLWYDEGEERNRGNFPPRFSGRQFPNYSSELNVNALELEDSALYLCASSSGTRHTGELFFGEGSRLTVL.

The CDR3 DNA is TGCGCCAGCAGCCAAGCCGGGACTTCCCCGCTTTGGGTGCAGTATTTT. Amino acid sequence: CASSQAGTSPLWVQYF. The chain combines TRBV4-1 with TRBJ2-3; possibly TRBD2 for D (6 bases). This CDR3 region has 16 residues. Germline CDR1 MGHRA, CDR2 YSYEKL. The V and J ends lost 1 base and 11 bases respectively, with 22 bases between them.